This T cell receptor beta chain emerged from a study of T cell changes during pregnancy in multiple sclerosis. Method: immunoSEQ multiplex PCR; TCRdb's copy keeps in-frame clones and lacks some. This table has tens of thousands of clones, 91% appearing once. From germline, CDR1 is MNHNY and CDR2 SVGAGI (reference sequence). This CDR3 has 16 residues. V lost 0 bases and J lost 5; bases outside the gene matches: 7. Sequenced material: peripheral blood, taken in the third trimester of pregnancy. The receptor was isolated from a female donor in good health, enrolled as a control in a pregnancy study. The chain uses TRBV6-6 and TRBJ2-5; TRBD1 matches 9 bases. The chain's CDR3 is CASSYSDRGSTETQYF. In DNA, the CDR3 is TGTGCCAGCAGTTACTCGGACAGGGGTAGTACGGAGACCCAGTACTTC.